These T cell receptor beta chains were read from a single sample in a study of persistence of HIV-infected CD4 T cells. Sequenced by immunoSEQ multiplex PCR; TCRdb stores in-frame clones only, minus some. The sample consists of around 35,000 clones, 80% of them appearing once. Their antigens remain unidentified. Sequenced here: CD4+ T cells sorted from PBMCs after roughly 18-hour stimulation, sampled from a patient who received antiretroviral therapy. The receptors originated from an adult man with HIV who was CMV-seropositive. Both conserved end residues are trimmed from each CDR3. The D gene is left open where the match is weak. Clone size is not always given. Where it is, it says once, few, many or a class for expanded clones.

>.|TRBJ1-1|.|TRBV6-6
ASRARQAEAF
>.|TRBJ1-1|TRBD1|TRBV5-4
ASSPNQGDEAF
>.|TRBJ2-2|TRBD1|TRBV4-2
ASSPQKTGVNPGELF
>.|TRBJ2-7|.|TRBV18
ASSPGQGAQSRGEQY
>.|TRBJ1-5|.|TRBV6-5
ASSYSSQTTGQPQH
>.|TRBJ2-1|.|TRBV5-1
ASSLAGQTYNEQF
>.|TRBJ2-6|.|TRBV6-2/TRBV6-3
ASSYGGVDVLT
>.|TRBJ2-2|.|TRBV21-1
ASSKPLAGGTGELF
>once|TRBJ2-7|TRBD1|TRBV29-1
SVEAGDRPYEQY
>once|TRBJ2-1|TRBD1|TRBV7-9
ASSLGGWDSRADQQF
>once|TRBJ1-1|.|TRBV3-1/TRBV3-2
ASSLAGSEAF
>.|TRBJ2-3|.|TRBV24-1
ATSDFGGRLDTQY
>once|TRBJ1-1|.|TRBV5-1
ASSGGQMNTEAF
>.|TRBJ2-3|TRBD2|TRBV5-4
ASSGTGGAESDTQY
>.|TRBJ2-7|.|TRBV30
AWSAFSYEQY
>few|TRBJ2-2|.|TRBV9
ASSVLLNTGELF
>.|TRBJ1-1|.|TRBV12-3/TRBV12-4
ASSRQLSTEAF
>.|TRBJ2-2|.|TRBV18
ASSAEAYRRNTGELF
>.|TRBJ2-7|.|TRBV10-1
ASSDSGDSAYEQY
>.|TRBJ2-7|TRBD1|TRBV5-1
ASSFLTGQGAYEQY
>.|TRBJ2-3|.|TRBV10-1
ASSERSLTDTQY
>.|TRBJ2-7|.|TRBV6-5
ASLGAGRRDEQY
>once|TRBJ1-2|TRBD1|TRBV5-1
ASSLGQGDYGYT
>.|TRBJ2-6|.|TRBV27
ASSLLKGAGANVLT
>few|TRBJ2-2|.|TRBV6-5
ASYHRAGTGELF
>.|TRBJ1-5|.|TRBV10-2
ASSESQDSYNQPQH